This T cell receptor beta chain was recorded in a study of blood T cell repertoires in COVID-19. Study details: Sources were T cells, B-cell-depleted T cells, or PBMCs; the material itself was cDNA or gDNA.

This CDR3 contains 14 residues. Germline V gene lookup returns CDR1 LNHDA and CDR2 SQIVND (reference sequence). Trimming took off 11 bases at V and 3 bases at J, with 17 bases between the two ends. Authors' processing steps: Researchers report that nucleated cell counts were estimated from reference gene primer amplification. TCRdb's copy holds only in-frame clones and misses some; the assay was immunoSEQ multiplex PCR. D and trimming were read from the DNA, whereas the V and J calls and clone size are those reported in that table. The sample records approximately 97,000 clones, 85% being singletons.

This receptor was obtained from an elderly man with acute or convalescent COVID-19. The chain employs TRBV19 and TRBJ1-5, with D perhaps TRBD1 (6 bases). Sequencing input: peripheral blood. The CDR3 region is CASRPRDINQPQHF. As DNA, the CDR3 is TGTGCCTCAAGGCCCCGGGACATCAATCAGCCCCAGCATTTT.